Given below is one T cell receptor beta chain in context. The data are from a study of tumor-infiltrating lymphocytes in primary liver carcinoma. Looking at the study overall: The patient group consisted of men and women aged 30 to 69 years. All lesions had stage T1-T3 N0M0 and roughly 4.2 to 10 cm widths.

From 500 ng of total RNA, TCR beta-specific cDNA was reverse-transcribed using a constant-region primer. Amplification in three nested multiplex PCR rounds with slightly modified ARM-PCR gave rise to TCR beta libraries. TCRdb analysed the multiplex PCR reads with MiXCR anew, one entry per CDR3 protein. This sample has around 210,000 distinct CDR3 sequences; 65% occur once, and the top ten carry 6% to 8.5%. Germline DNA was extracted alongside blood RNA, which was obtained from unsorted whole blood. Sequenced material: peripheral blood. The TCR originated in a woman aged 55-75 years with primary liver carcinoma and hepatitis B virus infection.

The CDR3 region is CASSVSGNEQFF. The CDR3 DNA sequence: TGTGCCAGCAGTGTGAGTGGGAATGAGCAGTTCTTC. The chain uses TRBV2 and TRBJ2-1; no reliable D call. The CDR3 extends over 12 amino acids. Germline CDR1 is SNHLY and CDR2 is FYNNEI. Deletions cut 4 bases from V and 7 bases from J, with 8 bases between. The full variable domain, with the rest looked up from reference TRBV2 and TRBJ2-1, is EPEVTQTPSHQVTQMGQEVILRCVPISNHLYFYWYRQILGQKVEFLVSFYNNEISEKSEIFDDQFSVERPDGSNFTLKIRSTKLEDSAMYFCASSVSGNEQFFGPGTRLTVL.